The 24 T cell receptor beta chains presented below share a single source sample, sequenced in a study of control samples from healthy donors and cancer patients. Clones were read by immunoSEQ multiplex PCR, and TCRdb kept only the in-frame ones, dropping some. The sample shows about 140,000 clones, roughly 92% of them seen only once. The specimen was blood. All receptors derive from a young man in good health.

This rearrangement joins TRBV10-3 to TRBJ2-7; no definite D call. CDR1 and CDR2 from the germline V gene are ENHRY and SYGVKD. This CDR3 region has 15 residues. V lost 0 bases, J lost 2 bases, and 11 bases lay in between. The CDR3 nucleotides read TGTGCCATCAGTGAGTCGATCGCAAACCCCTACGAGCAGTACTTC. Translated: CAISESIANPYEQYF.

The chain combines TRBV4-3 with TRBJ2-1; 10 nucleotides align to TRBD2. With V trimmed by 0 bases and J by 3 bases, 2 bases remained unmatched. The CDR3 is 16 amino acids. Germline assignment: CDR1 LGHNA and CDR2 YSLEER. The CDR3 sequence is CASSQEGLANYNEQFF. In nucleotides, the CDR3 is TGCGCCAGCAGCCAAGAGGGACTAGCGAACTACAATGAGCAGTTCTTC.

The chain joins TRBV3-1 (or the pseudogene TRBV3-2) to TRBJ2-7; D unresolved. Germline V lookup: CDR1 LGHDT, CDR2 YNNKEL (reference sequence). The CDR3 spans 11 residues. V dropped 4 bases and J dropped 3 bases, with 4 bases sitting between them. The chain's CDR3 is CASSRYYEQYF. The CDR3 DNA reads as TGTGCCAGCAGCCGGTACTACGAGCAGTACTTC.

The chain links TRBV6-9 to TRBJ2-5; a weak D match, TRBD1 (5 bases). Trimming shortened V by 6 bases and J by 5 bases, and 19 bases separated the two germline ends. Germline V gives CDR1 MNHGY, CDR2 SVAAGI. There are 15 residues in the CDR3. CDR3 in amino acids: CASSPGNDSRETQYF. CDR3 nucleotide sequence: TGTGCCAGCAGCCCCGGAAACGACAGTCGGGAGACCCAGTACTTC.

The chain employs TRBV7-9 and TRBJ1-1; 9 bases fit TRBD1. J lost 1 base, V lost 5 bases, and 5 bases had no gene match. CDR1 is SEHNR, CDR2 FQNEAQ, per germline (reference sequence). The CDR3 is 15 residues long. The CDR3 DNA reads TGTGCCAGCAGCCTACGGACAGGGGCGAACACTGAAGCTTTCTTT. It codes for CASSLRTGANTEAFF.

The rearrangement uses TRBV29-1 and TRBJ2-3; TRBD2 matches at 7 bases. V trimming: 7 bases; J trimming: 6 bases; junction bases outside the gene matches: 13. Germline V gene lookup returns CDR1 SQVTM and CDR2 ANQGSEA. This CDR3 contains 14 residues. The CDR3 DNA is TGCAGCGATTGGGGGGGGAGGGCCTTGGATACGCAGTATTTT. Translated, it gives CSDWGGRALDTQYF.

This clone has just one count. J is TRBJ1-2 and V is TRBV7-9, with unresolved D. The germline V gene has CDR1 SEHNR and CDR2 FQNEAQ (reference sequence). This CDR3 has 11 residues. Trimming removed 2 bases at V and 9 bases at J, with 7 bases between. The CDR3 sequence: CASSLLASYTF. The CDR3 DNA reads TGTGCCAGCAGCTTACTGGCTAGCTACACCTTC.

The genes are TRBV6-6 and TRBJ1-1; D unresolved. The CDR3 contains 12 residues. CDR1 is MNHNY and CDR2 is SVGAGI in the germline V gene (reference sequence). V lost 0 bases and J lost 3, with 2 bases in between. CDR3 nucleotides: TGTGCCAGCAGTTACTCTGACACTGAAGCTTTCTTT. This encodes CASSYSDTEAFF.

This chain joins TRBV7-8 and TRBJ2-1; 11 bases align to TRBD2. The CDR3 runs 14 residues. Germline lookup yields CDR1 SGHVS and CDR2 FQNEAQ. The V gene end was trimmed by 7 bases and the J gene end by 5 bases; junction bases not matched to a gene: 4. As DNA, the CDR3 is TGTGCCAGCACCCCGGGACTAGCGGACAATGAGCAGTTCTTC. As protein: CASTPGLADNEQFF. Full variable domain (outside the CDR3, taken from reference TRBV7-8 and TRBJ2-1): GAGVSQSPRYKVAKRGQDVALRCDPISGHVSLFWYQQALGQGPEFLTYFQNEAQLDKSGLPSDRFFAERPEGSVSTLKIQRTQQEDSAVYLCASTPGLADNEQFFGPGTRLTVL.

The chain recombines TRBV10-2 with TRBJ1-5; D unresolved. CDR1 and CDR2 (germline): WSHSY, SAAADI. This CDR3 contains 12 residues. V lost 4 bases and J 5 bases, leaving 6 bases between the germline ends. The CDR3 region has the DNA TGCGCCAGCAGTGGCGGCGATCAGCCCCAGCATTTT. It is translated as CASSGGDQPQHF.

J is TRBJ1-4 and V is TRBV29-1; no definite D call. The CDR3 is 14 residues long. Trimming removed 6 bases at V and 7 bases at J, with 18 bases between. Per germline, CDR1 SQVTM and CDR2 ANQGSEA. This CDR3 reads CSVYYGPRSEKLFF. The CDR3 DNA reads as TGCAGCGTGTACTACGGACCGAGGAGTGAAAAACTGTTTTTT.

This chain uses TRBV4-2 with TRBJ1-2; 7 positions match TRBD1. The germline gives CDR1 LGHNA, CDR2 YNFKEQ. Trimming at V came to 0 bases and at J to 6 bases, leaving 10 bases not matched to a gene. The CDR3 length is 16 residues. The CDR3 spells CASSQEIISTGNGYTF. CDR3 DNA: TGTGCCAGCAGCCAAGAAATAATATCGACAGGGAATGGCTACACCTTC.

The V and J genes are TRBV27 and TRBJ1-1, with D unclear. The germline V gene encodes CDR1 MNHEY and CDR2 SMNVEV (reference sequence). This CDR3 region has 20 residues. Trimming pared 2 bases from V and 4 bases from J, leaving 29 bases between. CDR3 bases: TGTGCCAGCAGTTTAAGGAGGAGGACCTCACCGGGGTCCTTGCCCACTGAAGCTTTCTTT. As protein: CASSLRRRTSPGSLPTEAFF.

The chain joins TRBV27 to TRBJ2-3; D unclear. Trimming stripped 5 bases from V and 6 bases from J, with 12 bases between. From germline, CDR1 is MNHEY and CDR2 SMNVEV (reference sequence). CDR3 length: 13 residues. In nucleotides, the CDR3 is TGTGCCAGCAGTGCTCACAGTTTCGATACGCAGTATTTT. It yields the protein CASSAHSFDTQYF.

The rearrangement uses TRBV7-9 and TRBJ1-2, with no clear D. Germline V gene sequence: CDR1 SEHNR, CDR2 FQNEAQ (reference sequence). V dropped 5 bases and J dropped 2 bases, with 9 bases sitting between them. The CDR3 loop spans 13 amino acids. CDR3 sequence reads: CASSPGLNYGYTF. The DNA of the CDR3 is TGTGCCAGCAGCCCGGGCCTGAACTATGGCTACACCTTC.

The rearrangement uses TRBV18 and TRBJ2-4, with 7 bases aligning to TRBD1. V trimming: 2 bases; J trimming: 2 bases; junction bases outside the gene matches: 6. The CDR3 extends over 16 amino acids. Per germline, CDR1 KGHSH and CDR2 LQKENI. CDR3 DNA sequence: TGTGCCAGCTCACCAGCCGACAGGGTCTCCAAAAACATTCAGTACTTC. Its protein product is CASSPADRVSKNIQYF. The full variable domain, rest sourced from reference TRBV18 and TRBJ2-4, is NAGVMQNPRHLVRRRGQEARLRCSPMKGHSHVYWYRQLPEEGLKFMVYLQKENIIDESGMPKERFSAEFPKEGPSILRIQQVVRGDSAAYFCASSPADRVSKNIQYFGAGTRLSVL.

J is TRBJ2-2 and V is TRBV24-1, with a weak D call TRBD1 (5 bases). Germline V gene sequence: CDR1 KGHDR, CDR2 SFDVKD. V lost 2 bases and J lost 2, with 8 bases in between. This CDR3 comprises 15 residues. CDR3 coding DNA: TGTGCCACCAGTGATTGGGGCCTTAACACCGGGGAGCTGTTTTTT. The encoded protein is CATSDWGLNTGELFF.

This chain uses TRBV21-1 with TRBJ2-5; the table's D call, TRBD2, has no DNA check behind it. TRBV21-1 is flagged as a pseudogene. This CDR3 contains 15 residues. Here the CDR3 DNA reads TGTGCCAGCAGCAAAGATGGGGGGACCCGAGAGACCCAGTACTTC. Protein product: CASSKDGGTRETQYF.

CDR3 in amino acids: CAWGGNYGYTF. In DNA, the CDR3 is TGTGCCTGGGGGGGGAACTATGGCTACACCTTC. The chain joins TRBV30 to TRBJ1-2; tentatively, D is TRBD1 (5 bases). The V and J ends lost 5 bases and 2 bases respectively, with 6 bases between them. Germline V CDR1 and CDR2: GTSNPN, SVGIG (reference sequence). There are 11 residues in the CDR3.

J is TRBJ2-3 and V is TRBV28; D possibly corresponds to TRBD2 (5 bases). Germline-derived CDR1 and CDR2 are MDHEN and SYDVKM. V was pared by 3 bases and J by 4 bases, with 11 bases between. CDR3 length equals 14 residues. The CDR3 region is CASSFSGSADTQYF. In DNA form, the CDR3 reads TGTGCCAGCAGTTTTTCGGGATCCGCAGATACGCAGTATTTT.

This sequence joins TRBV7-2 and TRBJ1-2; D is perhaps TRBD1 (6 bases). Trimming took 8 bases from V and 2 from J, leaving 12 bases between them. The germline gives CDR1 SGHTA, CDR2 FQGNSA. The CDR3 length is 13 residues. CDR3 sequence (DNA): TGTGCCAGCGGGGGGGGGCCGAACTATGGCTACACCTTC. It encodes CASGGGPNYGYTF.

The V gene is TRBV13, the J gene TRBJ2-7, with 8 bases lining up with TRBD1. Germline V gene lookup returns CDR1 PRHDT and CDR2 FYEKMQ (reference sequence). Trimming at V came to 5 bases and at J to 4 bases, leaving 7 bases not matched to a gene. The CDR3 contains 14 residues. In nucleotides, the CDR3 is TGTGCCAGCAGCCTGGGACAGGTGGGTTACGAGCAGTACTTC. Its translation is CASSLGQVGYEQYF.

Written as DNA, the CDR3 is TGTGCCAGGCCAGACGGCCATCCCCAGACCCAGTACTTC. Protein: CARPDGHPQTQYF. The chain is built from TRBV3-1 (or the pseudogene TRBV3-2) and TRBJ2-5; D remains ambiguous. The CDR3 is made up of 13 amino acids. Germline CDR1 LGHDT, CDR2 YNNKEL (reference sequence). The V end was cut by 9 bases, the J end by 6 bases, with 17 bases between.

V gene TRBV4-3 combines with J gene TRBJ2-2, with TRBD1 matching 7 bases. The germline V gene encodes CDR1 LGHNA and CDR2 YSLEER. The CDR3 is 14 amino acids. V lost 5 bases, J lost 5 bases, and 5 bases stayed unmatched. The CDR3 sequence is CASSIGTATGELFF. CDR3 DNA sequence: TGCGCCAGCAGCATCGGGACAGCGACCGGGGAGCTGTTTTTT.